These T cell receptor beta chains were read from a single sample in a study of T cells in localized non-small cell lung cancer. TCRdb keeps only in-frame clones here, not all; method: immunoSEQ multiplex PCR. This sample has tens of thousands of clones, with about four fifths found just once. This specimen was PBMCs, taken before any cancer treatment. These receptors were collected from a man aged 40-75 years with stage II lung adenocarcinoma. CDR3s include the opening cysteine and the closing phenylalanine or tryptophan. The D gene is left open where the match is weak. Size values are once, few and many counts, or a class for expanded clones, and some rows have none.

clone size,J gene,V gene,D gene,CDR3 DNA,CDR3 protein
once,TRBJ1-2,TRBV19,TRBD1,TGTGCCAGTAACGACAGGGCCTATGGCTACACCTTC,CASNDRAYGYTF
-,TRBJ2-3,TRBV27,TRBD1,TGTGCCAGCAGTCAAAAATGGACAGGGGTCAACACAGATACGCAGTATTTT,CASSQKWTGVNTDTQYF
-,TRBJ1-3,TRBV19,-,TGTGCCAGTTCACAGGTGGAAGGAAACACCATATATTTT,CASSQVEGNTIYF
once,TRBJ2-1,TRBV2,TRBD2,TGTGCCAGCAGTGAAAGGCCGGGAGGAATCGATGAGCAGTTCTTC,CASSERPGGIDEQFF
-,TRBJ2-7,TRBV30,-,TGTGCCTGGAAGGGTCCCTCCTACGAGCAGTACTTC,CAWKGPSYEQYF
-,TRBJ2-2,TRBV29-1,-,TGCAGCGTTGGGTTTGGGGGCGGAACCGGGGAGCTGTTTTTT,CSVGFGGGTGELFF
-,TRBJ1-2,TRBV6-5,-,TGTGCCAGCAGTTACTCGATAACAGACAGCTACACCTTC,CASSYSITDSYTF
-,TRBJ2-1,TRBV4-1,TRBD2,TGCGCCAGCAGCCAAGAGGGGAGGGCCCCGAATGAGCAGTTCTTC,CASSQEGRAPNEQFF
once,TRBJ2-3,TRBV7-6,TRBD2,TGTGCCAGCAGCCCACTAGCGGTACACACAGATACGCAGTATTTT,CASSPLAVHTDTQYF
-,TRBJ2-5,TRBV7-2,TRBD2,TGTGCCAGCAGCTTAGAGGGACTAGCGGGAGGTCCCTGGACGGAGACCCAGTACTTC,CASSLEGLAGGPWTETQYF
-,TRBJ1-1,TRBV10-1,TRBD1,TGCGCCAGCAGTTCGGGACAGAAAGAGAACACTGAAGCTTTCTTT,CASSSGQKENTEAFF
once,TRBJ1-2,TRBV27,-,TGTGCCAGCAGTTTAAAACAAGAATATGGCTACACCTTC,CASSLKQEYGYTF
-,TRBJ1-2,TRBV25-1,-,TGTGCCAGCAGTGAGGCGGCGGGGACTGGCGGCTACACCTTC,CASSEAAGTGGYTF
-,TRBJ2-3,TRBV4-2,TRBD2,TGTGCCAGCAGCCAAGATGGGGGGGCACTAGCGGGTTCAGATACGCAGTATTTT,CASSQDGGALAGSDTQYF
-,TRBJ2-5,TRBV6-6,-,TGTGCCAGCAGTTACTCGGGAGGGGGGCAAGAGACCCAGTACTTC,CASSYSGGGQETQYF
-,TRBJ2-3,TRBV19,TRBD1,TGTGCCAGTAGGTGGGACAGGGGTACTACAGATACGCAGTATTTT,CASRWDRGTTDTQYF
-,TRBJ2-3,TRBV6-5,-,TGTGCCACCAGTTGGGGGAAAAACTCACCAGATACGCAGTATTTT,CATSWGKNSPDTQYF
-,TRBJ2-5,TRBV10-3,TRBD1,TGTGCCATCAGGACCCGGGACAGGAAAGAGACCCAGTACTTC,CAIRTRDRKETQYF
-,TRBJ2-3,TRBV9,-,TGTGCCACCCAACCGAGGAGCGGGCCCTTCCCCAATACGCAGTATTTT,CATQPRSGPFPNTQYF
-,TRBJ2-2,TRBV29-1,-,TGCAGCGTTGGCGGGATAGACACCGGGGAGCTGTTTTTT,CSVGGIDTGELFF
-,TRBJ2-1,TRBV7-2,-,TGTGCCAGCAGCCTTACTAATGAGCAGTTCTTC,CASSLTNEQFF
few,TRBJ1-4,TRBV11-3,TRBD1,TGTGCCAGCAGCCCACTTTCCGACAGGGGTGAAAAACTGTTTTTT,CASSPLSDRGEKLFF
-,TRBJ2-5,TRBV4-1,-,TGCGCCAGCAGCCTCACCTTGGGGGAGACCCAGTACTTC,CASSLTLGETQYF
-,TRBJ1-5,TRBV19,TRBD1,TGTGCCAGTAGTATTACAGGGGATCGGCAGCCCCAGCATTTT,CASSITGDRQPQHF
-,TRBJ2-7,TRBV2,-,TGTGCCAGCAGTGAATACAGCCTTGGGGAGCAGTACTTC,CASSEYSLGEQYF
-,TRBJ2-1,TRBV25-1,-,TGTGCCAGCAGTGTGGGCGGATACACCTACAATGAGCAGTTCTTC,CASSVGGYTYNEQFF
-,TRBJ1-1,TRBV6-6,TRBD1,TGTGCCAGCAATTCCTATAGGGGGCCTGGTACCCCTGAAGCTTTCTTT,CASNSYRGPGTPEAFF
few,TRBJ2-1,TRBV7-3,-,TGTGCCAGCAGCTTAACGGGCAGGGATAACAATGAGCAGTTCTTC,CASSLTGRDNNEQFF
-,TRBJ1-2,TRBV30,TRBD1,TGTGCCTGGAGTGTCGGACAGGGGGTTGAGGGCTACACCTTC,CAWSVGQGVEGYTF
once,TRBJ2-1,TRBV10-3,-,TGTGCCATCAGTGGCACCGTACCGGGACTCACCTCCTACAATGAGCAGTTCTTC,CAISGTVPGLTSYNEQFF
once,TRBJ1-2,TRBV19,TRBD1,TGTGCCAGTACCCAGGGGGGGTTCGGCTATGGCTACACCTTC,CASTQGGFGYGYTF
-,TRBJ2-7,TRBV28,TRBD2,TGTGCCAGCAGGCTAATAGCGGGAGGGAATGACGAGCAGTACTTC,CASRLIAGGNDEQYF
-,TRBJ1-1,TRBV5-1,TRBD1,TGCGCCAGCAGCAAAGTTGGACAGGGGGACACTGAAGCTTTCTTT,CASSKVGQGDTEAFF
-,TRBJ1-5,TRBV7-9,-,TGTGCCAGCAGCCCCTTGAGGGAGCAGCCCCAGCATTTT,CASSPLREQPQHF
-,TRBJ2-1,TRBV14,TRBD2,TGTGCCAGCAGCCAAGTACGACTAGCGGGAGTCGATGAGCAGTTCTTC,CASSQVRLAGVDEQFF
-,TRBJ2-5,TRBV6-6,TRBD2,TGTGCCAGCCTGGGGGGAGGGCACGGAGAGACCCAGTACTTC,CASLGGGHGETQYF
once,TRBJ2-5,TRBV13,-,TGTGCCAGCAGCTTAGACGTGGTGGCAGGGGGGTCAGAGACCCAGTACTTC,CASSLDVVAGGSETQYF
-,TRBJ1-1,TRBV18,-,TGTGCCAGCTCACCCTGGGACATTCGACTGAACACTGAAGCTTTCTTT,CASSPWDIRLNTEAFF
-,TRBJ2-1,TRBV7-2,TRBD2,TGTGCCAGCAGCTTAGCGTCTAGCGGGACCTACAATGAGCAGTTCTTC,CASSLASSGTYNEQFF
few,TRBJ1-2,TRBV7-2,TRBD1,TGTGCCAGCAGCCCGGGACAGCTATCCTATGGCTACACCTTC,CASSPGQLSYGYTF